This passage covers 15 T cell receptor beta chains from one sample sequenced in a study of regulatory T cells in long-lasting Graves disease. HTBI primers from iRepertoire and Arm-PCR of CDR3 regions yielded the TCR beta libraries. From the multiplex PCR reads, TCRdb called clonotypes with MiXCR, one entry per CDR3 protein. Of 400,000 to 500,000 distinct CDR3 sequences in the sample, about a fifth are singletons; the top ten hold approximately 7.8%. This sample's time point: persistent/refractory GD, antithyroid drugs over 5 years with positive TRAb. Construction of the TCR library relied on RNA isolated from PBMCs. The sample was peripheral blood mononuclear cells (PBMCs), taken when the disease was refractory, from a patient treated with antithyroid drugs. These receptors were taken from a female donor with Graves disease.

A note on this clonotype: One end of the junction is discordant with germline, which a read error may explain. This chain joins TRBV28 and TRBJ2-5; D is possibly TRBD2 (6 bases). CDR3 size: 16 residues. Germline V gene lookup returns CDR1 MDHEN and CDR2 SYDVKM. The CDR3 DNA reads TGTGCCGGCAGTCCACGGACTGGAGGGGTACAAGAGATCCAGTACTTC. The encoded protein is CAGSPRTGGVQEIQYF. The full variable domain, completed using reference TRBV28 and TRBJ2-5, is DVKVTQSSRYLVKRTGEKVFLECVQDMDHENMFWYRQDPGLGLRLIYFSYDVKMKEKGDIPEGYSVSREKKERFSLILESASTNQTSMYLCAGSPRTGGVQEIQYFGPGTRLLVL.

This clonotype has a count of ten or more. The V and J genes are TRBV28 and TRBJ1-1, with D unresolved. CDR1 MDHEN and CDR2 SYDVKM come from the germline V gene. The CDR3 spans 15 residues. The ends were cut back, 7 bases at V and 1 base at J, with 16 bases in the middle. CDR3 DNA: TGTGCCAGCACAGGAGACCTTTATGCGAACACTGAAGCTTTCTTT. Translation: CASTGDLYANTEAFF.

V is TRBV14 and J is TRBJ2-7; 11 bases align to TRBD1. Germline CDR1 SGHDN, CDR2 FVKESK. The CDR3 is 15 amino acids. With V trimmed by 2 bases and J by 3 bases, 3 bases remained unmatched. The CDR3 DNA sequence: TGTGCCAGCAGCCAACCTGGGACAGGGGGCTACGAGCAGTACTTC. Its translation: CASSQPGTGGYEQYF.

The chain has TRBV30 and TRBJ2-5; tentatively, D is TRBD2 (6 bases). The CDR3 has 17 amino acids. Germline CDR1 GTSNPN, CDR2 SVGIG (reference sequence). V shed 0 bases and J shed 0 bases, with 17 bases lying between them. Here the CDR3 reads CAWSVRRGRGYQETQYF. The CDR3, as DNA: TGTGCCTGGAGTGTACGAAGAGGACGGGGGTACCAAGAGACCCAGTACTTC. Full variable domain (outside the CDR3, taken from reference TRBV30 and TRBJ2-5): SQTIHQWPATLVQPVGSPLSLECTVEGTSNPNLYWYRQAAGRGLQLLFYSVGIGQISSEVPQNLSASRPQDRQFILSSKKLLLSDSGFYLCAWSVRRGRGYQETQYFGPGTRLLVL.

This clonotype was observed at least ten times. The chain couples TRBV28 to TRBJ2-2; D possibly corresponds to TRBD1 (5 bases). This CDR3 region has 12 residues. Germline CDR1 is MDHEN and CDR2 is SYDVKM. Trimming shortened V by 3 bases and J by 7 bases, and 6 bases separated the two germline ends. The CDR3 loop reads CASSFQGGELFF. The CDR3 nucleotides read TGTGCCAGCAGTTTCCAGGGCGGGGAGCTGTTTTTT.

J is TRBJ2-7 and V is TRBV5-5, with TRBD2 identical over 8 bases. Germline CDR1 is SGHKS and CDR2 is YYEKEE (reference sequence). V lost 3 bases and J lost 4; bases outside the gene matches: 15. The length of the CDR3 is 17 residues. The CDR3 loop reads CASSSTREGHLMYEQYF. The CDR3 DNA follows: TGTGCCAGCAGCTCAACACGGGAGGGCCACCTAATGTACGAGCAGTACTTC. The full variable domain, with the rest looked up from reference TRBV5-5 and TRBJ2-7, is DAGVTQSPTHLIKTRGQQVTLRCSPISGHKSVSWYQQVLGQGPQFIFQYYEKEERGRGNFPDRFSARQFPNYSSELNVNALLLGDSALYLCASSSTREGHLMYEQYFGPGTRLTVT.

At least ten counts were recorded for this clonotype. The chain uses TRBV7-6 and TRBJ1-5; the D is unclear. V lost 4 bases and J 5 bases, leaving 18 bases between the germline ends. The germline CDR1 and CDR2 sequences are SGHVS and FNYEAQ. The CDR3 is made up of 16 amino acids. Written as DNA, the CDR3 is TGTGCCAGCAGCTCTGATTTGCCAGGCGGCCATCAGCCCCAGCATTTT. It codes for CASSSDLPGGHQPQHF.

There are many counts of this clonotype. This sequence joins TRBV29-1 and TRBJ2-7; 10 bases agree with TRBD1. Germline V gene sequence: CDR1 SQVTM, CDR2 ANQGSEA. This CDR3 region has 16 residues. V gave up 3 bases and J gave up 3 bases; unmatched junction bases: 11. DNA for the CDR3: TGCAGCGTTGAGGGGTCCCGGGACAGGGGATACTACGAGCAGTACTTC. It codes for CSVEGSRDRGYYEQYF.

The V call is TRBV3-1, the J call TRBJ2-3, with D perhaps given as TRBD1 or TRBD2 (6 bases each). The CDR3 is 15 residues long. Trimming cost V 2 bases and J 5 bases, with 14 bases left between them. CDR1 is LGHDT and CDR2 is YNNKEL in the germline V gene (reference sequence). CDR3 DNA: TGTGCCAGCAGCCAACCACAGGAGGGGGAAGATACGCAGTATTTT. Its translation is CASSQPQEGEDTQYF.

This clonotype was seen ten or more times. The chain couples TRBV12-3 or TRBV12-4 to TRBJ1-1; TRBD1 matches at 9 bases. CDR3 length: 16 amino acids. V gave up 0 bases and J gave up 1 base; unmatched junction bases: 3. CDR3 in DNA: TGTGCCAGCAGTTTAGCGCTGGGACAGGGGAACACTGAAGCTTTCTTT. It encodes CASSLALGQGNTEAFF.

The genes are TRBV3-1 and TRBJ1-1, with 11 bases aligning to TRBD1. With V trimmed by 4 bases and J by 8 bases, 6 bases remained unmatched. This CDR3 spans 14 amino acids. In germline, CDR1 is LGHDT, CDR2 YNNKEL (reference sequence). The CDR3 loop reads CASSPGTGGFEAFF. CDR3 sequence (DNA): TGTGCCAGCAGCCCCGGGACAGGGGGTTTCGAAGCTTTCTTT.

In its sample, this clonotype was seen many times. V usage is TRBV6-1 and J usage is TRBJ1-4; the D gene is possibly TRBD1 (5 bases). Per the germline V gene, CDR1 is MNHNS and CDR2 is SASEGT. This CDR3 region has 15 residues. V was clipped by 0 bases and J by 10 bases, with 15 bases between them. The CDR3 sequence: CASSEALQGVVKLFF. The CDR3 coding sequence is TGTGCCAGCAGTGAAGCGCTTCAGGGTGTAGTAAAACTGTTTTTT.

This chain uses TRBV30 with TRBJ2-2; D gene ambiguous. The CDR3 loop spans 12 amino acids. V gave up 4 bases and J gave up 4 bases, with 7 bases separating them. CDR1 is GTSNPN, CDR2 SVGIG, per germline (reference sequence). The CDR3 coding sequence is TGTGCCTGGACATCCAGCACCGGGGAGCTGTTTTTT. Translation: CAWTSSTGELFF.

This clonotype showed up many times. The rearrangement joins TRBV28 to TRBJ1-1; TRBD1 matches at 11 bases. This CDR3 is 16 amino acids long. Germline V gene lookup returns CDR1 MDHEN and CDR2 SYDVKM. Trimming cost V 5 bases and J 3 bases; bases outside gene matches: 8. CDR3 amino acids: CASSPGDRGSDTEAFF. In DNA, the CDR3 is TGTGCCAGCAGTCCGGGGGACAGGGGGTCTGACACTGAAGCTTTCTTT.

This clonotype was recorded a few times. V gene TRBV9 combines with J gene TRBJ2-7; 11 nucleotides match TRBD2. The CDR3 length is 18 residues. Trimming removed 0 bases from V and 4 bases from J; junction bases left unmatched: 12. CDR1 is SGDLS and CDR2 is YYNGEE in the germline V gene. The CDR3 DNA reads as TGTGCCAGCAGCGTAGGTCTAGCGGGAGGCCCCCAATCATACGAGCAGTACTTC. This codes for CASSVGLAGGPQSYEQYF.